This record concerns one T cell receptor beta chain sequence. Its recognized antigen is unknown. No much larger clone is present one base from it, and per-base qualities are unavailable. The library was obtained by the immunoSEQ multiplex PCR assay. For the multiplex PCR, a mixture combining 60 forward primers for TCR Vbeta segments and 13 reverse primers for TCR Jbeta segments was used. The CDR3 region of rearranged TCR beta genes was amplified from genomic DNA by a multiplex PCR assay. The amplified TCR beta libraries were sequenced on the Illumina HiSeq System as 87-base-pair reads. For the original study's pipeline: A later analysis tallied 80 million to 95 million unique TCR beta chains across the 650 to 750 repertoires, and approximately 9.9 million of those chains were shared by two or more donors. Raw reads were error-corrected and collapsed into unique sequences with a nearest-neighbor algorithm that merged closely related sequences to remove PCR and sequencing errors. V, D and J gene segments were assigned by aligning CDR3 sequences to IMGT reference sequences. Each retained sequence needed at least a six-nucleotide match to both a V gene segment and a J gene segment. A rearrangement was called productive if the CDR3 had no stop codons and remained in frame with V and J, and every other rearrangement was called non-productive. CDR3 was defined according to IMGT convention as the region running from the second conserved V-encoded cysteine to the conserved J-encoded phenylalanine. The earlier analysis of roughly 590 of the donors excluded any sequence lacking an unambiguous match to a single V gene segment. An earlier analysis of some 610 of the donors called V segments functional above 56.7% productive rearrangements and segregating when the between-donor standard deviation exceeded 5%. A statistical classification framework was built for diagnosing cytomegalovirus status from the catalog of TCR beta chain sequences. V and J gene assignment, in a later analysis, came from comparing TCR nucleotide sequences with IMGT/GENE-DB human TR gene sequences. In a later analysis, CDR3 sequences and most-parsimonious VDJ recombination scenarios were assigned using the TCRdist pipeline. In a later analysis, every TCR beta chain was defined by the combination of its CDR3 amino acid sequence and its V-gene family, and reads without a unique V-gene family were dropped. In a later analysis, 500 to 700 highly shared, low-generation-probability nucleotide sequences were removed to address suspected cross-contamination and a sequencing artifact. In a later analysis, a clonal expansion index for each public chain was calculated from normalized within-repertoire ranks of inferred template counts. In a later analysis, generation probabilities were computed with a VDJ recombination model fitted to out-of-frame rearrangements, and the resulting probabilities were checked against IGoR. Hypergeometric tests were used in a later analysis to score TCR-TCR, TCR-HLA and TCR-CMV co-occurrence, with a repertoire-size bias correction applied to the TCR pairs. A later analysis estimated false discovery rates by permuting HLA or CMV assignments 20 times. In a later analysis, co-occurring TCRs were grouped with DBSCAN, and TCRdist sequence similarity was added when clustering was performed within HLA-allele-positive subsets. Co-occurrence clustering excluded repertoires with fewer than 30,000 or more than 120,000 public chains, plus five with anomalous nucleotide sharing. As stored in TCRdb, this immuneACCESS dataset retains in-frame rearrangements with V and J assigned. A fraction of the clones does not appear; measured against another copy, unresolved V genes explain less than half of the discrepancy, and the remainder lacks a known reason. The V and J calls and clone size were taken over from that table, and D and trimming were inferred from the DNA. A total of roughly 150,000 clones appear in this sample, around 73% of them only once. Around 1.4% of the sample goes to the ten largest clones.

The cohort comprised 550 to 700 healthy bone marrow donors. At the time of sampling, every cohort member was nominally healthy, though immune exposures that went unrecorded were likely present. The donor was CMV seronegative and belonged to the group of 380 or so seronegative cohort members. A peripheral blood sample was provided by each donor, and peripheral blood mononuclear cells were used for TCR beta sequencing. Genomic DNA extraction from the blood cell samples was performed with the Qiagen DNeasy Blood Extraction Kit. Trimming removed 1 base from V and 0 bases from J, leaving 12 bases between the germline ends. The CDR3, from cysteine to phenylalanine, totals 16 residues. This entry keeps only the CDR3 DNA: 48 bases, framed from base 1. Via the germline V gene, CDR1 is MGHRA and CDR2 YSYEKL. This sample stems from a study of cytomegalovirus exposure and HLA in healthy donors (TCRdb year 2017). Some background on the complete study: According to an earlier analysis of 450 to 650 of the donors, about 179 million T cells yielded 100 million or so unique TCR beta sequences and more than 250 Gb of sequence data. Every repertoire in the discovery cohort had been generated on one and the same sequencing platform. A later genetic analysis took genome-wide SNP genotypes for about three fifths of the 666 donors and used that subset as a discovery cohort. Because of strong linkage in the cohort, roughly five DR-DQ haplotypes were treated as single units for association and clustering. Across approximately 400 genotyped donors of the cohort, an average of roughly 230,000 unique TCR beta nucleotide sequences per donor were sequenced, and approximately 17% of those sequences were non-productive. The genetic ancestry cluster associated with self-reported Caucasian donors included 81% of the 300 to 450 genotyped donors. To predict cytomegalovirus infection status, the study brought together high-throughput TCR immunosequencing, statistical association of individual TCRs with disease status, and machine learning. An early release covering just under 650 HLA-typed donors comprised about 290 gigabases of sequencing data and around 80 million unique TCR sequences. In the later analysis, no new phenotypic data were used to find candidate immune exposures; instead, reliance was placed on TCR beta sequences and their occurrence across donors. HLA typing covered class I and class II loci at four-digit resolution. Donor age, sex, ethnicity and CMV serostatus were compiled alongside the repertoire data. Using immunosequencing, the study profiled T cell repertoires from fewer than 700 subjects and related those repertoires to cytomegalovirus serostatus. A later analysis re-analyzed previously published TCR beta repertoires from 500 to 700 donors and added high-resolution HLA genotyping to study TCR occurrence patterns. Typing coverage varied by locus: roughly 620-630 donors for A, B, C, DRB1 and DQB1; roughly 520 for DQA1; approximately 570 for DPA1; around 490 for DPB1. Along with the roughly 610-subject first cohort, a separate validation cohort of about 110 different subjects was used. The study was designed to test whether signatures of past pathogen exposure could be identified by cataloging public T cell receptors. An earlier analysis of more than 450 of the donors used high-throughput TCR beta sequencing to judge whether each TCR beta V gene segment behaved as functional or pseudogenic.

Summary of the overall study and its limitations: The study gave a list of some 150 TCR beta chains associated with cytomegalovirus. Across donors, most TCR sequences were observed very rarely, whereas some public TCRs were present in many individuals. Assigning TCR associations to individual alleles was difficult when HLA alleles, especially DR and DQ, strongly co-occurred. Because HLA typing was missing for some donors at each locus, association tests included only the typed subset. At a false discovery rate of 0.05, a later analysis linked 16,000 or so TCR beta sequences to specific HLA alleles. In a later analysis, several top co-occurrence clusters were reported to appear linked to parvovirus B19, influenza, CMV and Epstein-Barr virus. The presence/absence analyses assumed that sequencing depth was roughly uniform across donors, and that assumption may not be true. According to a later genetic analysis, donors in an Asian-associated ancestry cluster had fewer N-insertions in productive TCRs than the approximately 670-donor mean. A further reported finding was that TCR beta sequences accurately predicted the HLA-A and HLA-B alleles for most subjects in the first cohort. A cluster of highly shared sequence variants was judged likely to represent a technical artifact of the sequencing pipeline. The only immune exposure information available for the cohort was CMV serostatus. Because counts were too low, approximately 18 rarely observed V segments, including chromosome 9 orphons, were excluded from the earlier analysis of 587 of the donors. In an earlier analysis of about 600 of the donors, most TCR beta V segments appeared in productive rearrangements about 87% or about 30% of the time, broadly matching IMGT annotations. A later analysis found that most CMV-associated TCR beta chains appeared HLA-restricted, with HLA associations seemingly driven largely by CMV exposure. Some IMGT-functional V segments, including TRBV6-2 and TRBV6-3, could not be distinguished by the 87-base-pair reads and were therefore excluded. The classifier was reported to diagnose cytomegalovirus status with high specificity and sensitivity in both the original cohort and the validation cohort. In a later analysis, TCR association rates were found to vary across HLA loci, with the most associated TCRs seen for DRB1 alleles and the fewest for HLA-C alleles. A few of the identified cytomegalovirus-associated TCR beta chains were confirmed in vitro to be specific for cytomegalovirus antigens. The cohort was sequenced for TCR beta chains only, and without alpha or paired-chain data the features that could be detected were limited. Correlated functional status among segregating V segments might be attributable to linkage disequilibrium, but an unknown experimental factor could not be ruled out. In a later genetic analysis, a missense DCLRE1C variant was associated with V-gene and J-gene trimming of TCR beta chains, and the association was replicated in an independent cohort. In a later analysis, HLA-associated TCR beta chains were found to be more clonally expanded and to have lower generation probabilities than equally common non-associated chains. According to the authors, the approach could potentially be generalized to other disease states and immunological phenotypes.

This TCR came from a male donor in good health and CMV-seronegative. The chain couples TRBV4-1 to TRBJ1-2, with the D gene call left open. Sequencing used PBMCs. CDR3 region: CASSQGGGRANYGYTF. The nucleotides read TGCGCCAGCAGCCAAGGGGGAGGGAGAGCTAACTATGGCTACACCTTC.